This T cell receptor beta chain was profiled in a study of CD8 T cells in ankylosing spondylitis. V lost 3 bases and J lost 7; bases outside the gene matches: 10. The length of the CDR3 is 16 residues. Germline CDR1 reads SGHTA; CDR2 reads FQGNSA. Overall study results and limits: Fewer than ten highly homologous variants made up a TCR beta motif, and this motif appeared characteristic of ankylosing spondylitis blood. Disease-associated clonotypes exhibited CD8+ identity and were relatively infrequent in peripheral blood. Disease-linked clones reportedly showed significant enrichment in matched ankylosing spondylitis synovial fluid.

A quantitative 5'-RACE method, one with molecular barcodes, was used to make TCR beta libraries. TCRdb passed the 5' RACE reads through MiXCR, listing each CDR3 protein once. The table shows some 250,000 distinct CDR3 sequences, with more than 20% occurring only once. The count of this clonotype is one. The target antigen is unknown. This chain connects TRBV7-2 to TRBJ2-7; 12 nucleotides match TRBD1. The sample comprised blood, either unsorted or a sorted T cell fraction (not recorded which). The TCR originated in a male donor with ankylosing spondylitis or in good health (not recorded which). The CDR3 is CASSFTGTGGGREQYF. CDR3 in DNA: TGTGCCAGCAGCTTCACCGGGACAGGGGGCGGGAGAGAGCAGTACTTC.